This T cell receptor beta chain is drawn from a study of Ad26.COV2.S vaccination and SARS-CoV-2 variants listed by TCRdb under 2021. With regard to the full study: Donors in the vaccine arm were drawn from COV1001, a phase I-IIa trial of Ad26.COV2.S in healthy adults that was multicentre, randomized, double-blind and placebo-controlled. Ad26.COV2.S was administered intramuscularly at a dose of 5x10^10 or 1x10^11 viral particles, either as one shot or as two shots given 56 days apart. The specificity and breadth of SARS-CoV-2-reactive T cell receptors after Ad26.COV2.S vaccination were assessed by TCRbeta repertoire sequencing. A total of 32 samples were included in the TCR-sequenced set, comprising about 20 Ad26.COV2.S vaccine recipients, 5 placebo recipients and 8 SARS-CoV-2 convalescent individuals. Trial participants were randomized into five groups of five, in which low-dose or high-dose Ad26.COV2.S was given once or twice, or placebo was given on both occasions. Investigators remained blinded to trial group allocation during experiments and outcome assessment.

In regard to this clone: Its binding antigen is unknown. Base quality data are lacking; no much larger clone is found one base away.

The immunoSEQ Assay was used to sequence TCRbeta CDR3 regions. After extraction, genomic DNA underwent amplification by bias-controlled multiplex PCR, followed by high-throughput sequencing. As for how the authors treated the data: To quantify the absolute abundance of every unique TCRbeta CDR3 region, sequences were collapsed and filtered. T cell fraction was estimated by normalizing TCRbeta template counts to usable DNA, with usable DNA measured through amplification of reference genes found in all nucleated cells. Repertoire TCRs were annotated as SARS-CoV-2-specific by exact matching of V gene, CDR3 amino acid sequence and J gene to a known reactive TCR set. MIRA supplied the reference SARS-CoV-2 TCR set, which was filtered for enrichment in COVID-19-positive ImmuneCODE repertoires so that public or cross-reactive TCRs were removed. Using the MIRA antigens, annotated TCRs were further analysed by specific ORF or by position within an ORF. Depth was the summed frequency of annotated unique rearrangements, while breadth was defined as annotated unique rearrangements over total unique productive rearrangements. Two-sided Wilcoxon rank-sum tests were used to compare TCR breadth between groups. The table comes from immuneACCESS by way of TCRdb, which keeps in-frame sequences with V and J called. Part of the clones is missing from these tables; in studies checked, under half for an unresolved V gene and the rest for unknown reasons. The V and J calls and clone size are taken from that table; D and trimming were inferred from the DNA. Here the sample has about half a million clones; 89% occur a single time. In total, the top ten clones hold about 1.5% of the sample.

What the study reported, not specific to this receptor: Substantial breadth of spike-specific CD8+ and CD4+ T cell responses was reported after vaccination. Compared with placebo recipients, Ad26.COV2.S recipients showed higher spike-specific TCR breadth (P = 0.0014). According to the authors, total T cell responses may have been underestimated by the TCR breadth and depth analyses. Vaccine and placebo recipients had similar non-spike TCR breadth, a finding consistent with the vaccine containing only spike. The study was not powered for comparison of responses between vaccine doses or regimens.

The treatment or condition tag for this specimen amounts to: some 20 received Ad26.COV2.S at low or high dose, single or two shots; about 5 received placebo; per-sample allocation not given. Repertoires of vaccine and placebo recipients were sequenced from samples taken on day 63 after the first injection. Between 29 July and 7 August 2020, Cohort 1b enrolled some 25 adults aged 18-55 years at one site in Boston, USA. Ad26.COV2.S was a replication-incompetent adenovirus type 26 vector expressing a prefusion-stabilized SARS-CoV-2 spike protein from the original Wuhan strain. CDR1 SGDLS and CDR2 YYNGEE are derived from the germline V gene. V is cut by 0 bases and J by 4 bases, and the space between the germline ends is 8 bases. The CDR3 runs 14 residues from the cysteine to the phenylalanine. The entry retains the CDR3 DNA only, 42 bases that are in frame from base 1.

Specimen: peripheral blood, collected in a trial of Ad26.COV2.S vaccine versus placebo. The sequence was collected from a person aged 18-60 years who received the Ad26.COV2.S COVID-19 vaccine or a placebo. The receptor chain draws on TRBV9 and TRBJ1-5; TRBD1 is perhaps the D gene, given 6 matching bases. The DNA is TGTGCCAGCAGCGTAGAGGGGGAGAATCAGCCCCAGCATTTT. Its protein is CASSVEGENQPQHF.